The table lists the clone carrying this TCR beta chain with a count of one. The source of the sample is a study of blood T cell repertoires in COVID-19. Whole-study context: Acute and convalescent COVID-19 specimens originated in the United States, Italy and Spain.

Study processing details: Quantification of nucleated cells was approximated via reference gene primer amplification. TCRdb's copy holds only in-frame clones and misses some; the assay was immunoSEQ multiplex PCR. D and trimming were read from the DNA, whereas the V and J calls and clone size are those reported in that table. The repertoire holds 500,000 to 600,000 clones, with about 89% as singletons. The germline V and J ends were trimmed by 5 bases and 9 bases, with 11 bases remaining between them. This CDR3 contains 12 residues. Germline values: CDR1 SNHLY, CDR2 FYNNEI. Seattle participants joined during active infection and were tracked over time.

This TCR was sampled from a woman in her forties or fifties with COVID-19, enrolled during active disease. V and J are TRBV2 and TRBJ1-5; unclear D gene. Sequencing used peripheral blood. The CDR3, as DNA: TGTGCCAGCAGTTTAGAACTTGGGCCCCAGCATTTT. As protein: CASSLELGPQHF.